What follows are 11 T cell receptor beta chains derived from one specimen sequenced in a study of blood T cell repertoires in COVID-19. Sequenced by immunoSEQ multiplex PCR; TCRdb stores in-frame clones only, minus some. The sample includes roughly 70,000 clones, about 82% of them seen just once. Sequenced input: peripheral blood. These receptors were taken from a human donor in a cohort sampled during active COVID-19.

The chain recombines TRBV4-3 with TRBJ1-1, with 8 positions matching TRBD1. This CDR3 is 17 amino acids long. Germline CDR1 and CDR2: LGHNA and YSLEER. The V segment lost 0 bases and the J segment 1 base; nucleotides outside the gene matches: 7. The CDR3 bases are TGCGCCAGCAGCCAAGATAACTGGACAGGGAGGAACACTGAAGCTTTCTTT. Protein sequence: CASSQDNWTGRNTEAFF.

The CDR3 sequence: CASSLGQIFDNEQFF. The CDR3 nucleotides read TGTGCCAGCAGTTTAGGACAGATTTTTGACAATGAGCAGTTCTTC. This chain connects TRBV28 to TRBJ2-1; weak D call: TRBD1 (6 bases). The CDR3 has 15 residues. Looked up from germline, CDR1 is MDHEN and CDR2 is SYDVKM. The V end lost 2 bases, the J end lost 5 bases, and 13 bases lay between the germline ends. Supplemented by reference TRBV28 and TRBJ2-1, the full variable domain reads DVKVTQSSRYLVKRTGEKVFLECVQDMDHENMFWYRQDPGLGLRLIYFSYDVKMKEKGDIPEGYSVSREKKERFSLILESASTNQTSMYLCASSLGQIFDNEQFFGPGTRLTVL.

This chain joins TRBV7-9 and TRBJ2-7; 7 nucleotides align to TRBD1. The V and J ends lost 1 base and 2 bases, in that order; junction bases with no gene match: 5. This CDR3 spans 15 amino acids. Germline CDR1 is SEHNR and CDR2 is FQNEAQ (reference sequence). The CDR3: CASSLDPGQAYEQYF. CDR3 bases: TGTGCCAGCAGCTTAGACCCTGGACAGGCCTACGAGCAGTACTTC.

The chain links TRBV4-2 to TRBJ2-7; 11 bases align to TRBD2. Germline loops: CDR1 LGHNA, CDR2 YNFKEQ. This CDR3 has 15 residues. V lost 1 base to trimming and J lost 6 bases; unmatched junction nucleotides: 5. CDR3 region: CASSQGASGRPEQYF. For the CDR3, the DNA is TGTGCCAGCAGCCAAGGGGCTAGCGGGAGGCCCGAGCAGTACTTC.

The chain links TRBV30 to TRBJ1-1; D perhaps matches TRBD1 (5 bases). The CDR3 runs to 13 residues. V was cut by 4 bases and J by 6 bases, with 15 bases left in between. Germline lookup yields CDR1 GTSNPN and CDR2 SVGIG (reference sequence). The CDR3 bases are TGTGCCTGGACTGTGGGGCTGGGGTCTGAAGCTTTCTTT. It codes for CAWTVGLGSEAFF.

The V gene is TRBV7-2, the J gene TRBJ2-1; the D gene is possibly TRBD2 (6 bases). V was trimmed by 4 bases and J by 6 bases, leaving 16 bases between them. Germline loops: CDR1 SGHTA, CDR2 FQGNSA. The length of the CDR3 is 15 residues. The DNA for the CDR3 is TGTGCCAGCAGCTCCCAACCTGGAGGGGTCAATGAGCAGTTCTTC. Translation gives CASSSQPGGVNEQFF.

The V gene is TRBV19, the J gene TRBJ1-6, with 7 bases lining up with TRBD1. This CDR3 region has 14 residues. CDR1 and CDR2 (germline): LNHDA, SQIVND (reference sequence). Trimming removed 5 bases from V and 10 bases from J; junction bases left unmatched: 8. CDR3 protein: CASSPVGGQSPLHF. The CDR3 DNA follows: TGTGCCAGTAGTCCAGTCGGGGGACAGTCACCCCTCCACTTT.

This rearrangement joins TRBV5-8 to TRBJ1-5; tentatively, D is TRBD1 (5 bases). The CDR3 extends over 16 amino acids. V was shortened by 0 bases and J by 2 bases, with 12 bases between the two germline ends. From germline, CDR1 is SGHTS and CDR2 YDEGEE. This CDR3 reads CASSLGQLSGNQPQHF. CDR3 DNA sequence: TGTGCCAGCAGCTTGGGACAGCTTTCTGGCAATCAGCCCCAGCATTTT.

This sequence joins TRBV18 and TRBJ2-7; D perhaps matches TRBD1 (6 bases). Per the germline V gene, CDR1 is KGHSH and CDR2 is LQKENI. This CDR3 spans 15 amino acids. V was trimmed by 0 bases and J by 3 bases, leaving 12 bases between them. CDR3 region: CASSPPTGNNYEQYF. In DNA form, the CDR3 reads TGTGCCAGCTCACCACCGACAGGAAACAACTACGAGCAGTACTTC.

This chain links TRBV28 with TRBJ1-5, with TRBD1 matching 7 bases. Per the germline V gene, CDR1 is MDHEN and CDR2 is SYDVKM. The junction had 4 bases not matched to a gene; V was cut back by 8 bases and J by 3 bases. The CDR3 has 13 residues. The CDR3 DNA sequence: TGTGCCAGCTATGGGACAGTCAATCAGCCCCAGCATTTT. Translation gives CASYGTVNQPQHF.

The V call is TRBV5-4, the J call TRBJ2-3; no reliable D call. With 1 base removed from V and 6 bases from J, the gap between germline ends came to 15 bases. Germline V gene lookup returns CDR1 SGHNT and CDR2 YYREEE (reference sequence). CDR3 size: 15 residues. The CDR3 is CASSLWVTPGDTQYF. CDR3 bases: TGTGCCAGCAGCTTGTGGGTTACTCCCGGGGATACGCAGTATTTT.